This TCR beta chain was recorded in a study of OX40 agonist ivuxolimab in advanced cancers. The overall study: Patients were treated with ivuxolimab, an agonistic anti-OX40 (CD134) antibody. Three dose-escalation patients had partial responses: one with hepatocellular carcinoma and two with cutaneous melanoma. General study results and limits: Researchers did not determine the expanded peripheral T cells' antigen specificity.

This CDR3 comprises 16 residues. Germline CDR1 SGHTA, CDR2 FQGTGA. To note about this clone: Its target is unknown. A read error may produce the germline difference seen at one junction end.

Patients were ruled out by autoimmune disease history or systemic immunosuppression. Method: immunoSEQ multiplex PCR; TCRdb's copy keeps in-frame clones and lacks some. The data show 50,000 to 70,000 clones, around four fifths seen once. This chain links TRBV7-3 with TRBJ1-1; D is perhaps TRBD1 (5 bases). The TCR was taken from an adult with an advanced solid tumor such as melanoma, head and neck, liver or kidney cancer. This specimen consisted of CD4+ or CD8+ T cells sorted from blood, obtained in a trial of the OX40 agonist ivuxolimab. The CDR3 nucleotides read TGCGCCAGCAGCTTAAGCCGGGACCCATCGCACACTGAAGCTTTCTTT. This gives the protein CASSLSRDPSHTEAFF.